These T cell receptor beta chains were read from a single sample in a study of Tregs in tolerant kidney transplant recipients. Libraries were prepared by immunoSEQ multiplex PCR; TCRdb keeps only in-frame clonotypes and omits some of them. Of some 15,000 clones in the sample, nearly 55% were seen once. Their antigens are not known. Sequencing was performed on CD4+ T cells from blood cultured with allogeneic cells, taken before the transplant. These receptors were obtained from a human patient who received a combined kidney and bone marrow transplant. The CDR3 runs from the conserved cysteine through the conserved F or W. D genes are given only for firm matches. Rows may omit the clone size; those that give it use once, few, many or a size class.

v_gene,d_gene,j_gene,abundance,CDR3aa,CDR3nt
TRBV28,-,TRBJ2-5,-,CASNLQGFEQYF,TGTGCCAGCAACCTACAGGGATTTGAGCAGTACTTC
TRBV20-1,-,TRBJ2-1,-,CSASAGYEQFF,TGCAGTGCTAGTGCCGGGTATGAGCAGTTCTTC
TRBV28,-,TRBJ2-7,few,CASRYVEDEYEQYF,TGTGCCAGCCGTTACGTGGAGGACGAGTACGAGCAGTACTTC
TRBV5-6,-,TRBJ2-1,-,CASSFGVTAYNEQFF,TGTGCCAGCAGCTTCGGGGTAACGGCCTACAATGAGCAGTTCTTC
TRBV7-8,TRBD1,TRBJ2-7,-,CASSLIGQGKYEQYF,TGTGCCAGCAGCTTAATCGGACAGGGAAAGTACGAGCAGTACTTC
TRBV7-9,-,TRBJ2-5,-,CASSLMGHQETQYF,TGTGCCAGCAGCTTAATGGGGCACCAAGAGACCCAGTACTTC
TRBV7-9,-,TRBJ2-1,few,CASSLAGGPSNEQFF,TGTGCCAGCAGCTTAGCGGGGGGGCCGAGTAATGAGCAGTTCTTC
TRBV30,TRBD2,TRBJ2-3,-,CAWSVQGGETDTQYF,TGTGCCTGGAGTGTCCAGGGAGGGGAAACAGATACGCAGTATTTT
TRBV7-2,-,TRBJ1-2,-,CASSLARDYGYTF,TGTGCCAGCAGCTTAGCCCGCGACTATGGCTACACCTTC
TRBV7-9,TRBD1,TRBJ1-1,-,CASSFKGQGAFF,TGTGCCAGCAGCTTTAAGGGACAGGGGGCTTTCTTT
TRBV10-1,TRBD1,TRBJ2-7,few,CASSEQGTGGSYEQYF,TGCGCCAGCAGTGAGCAGGGGACAGGAGGCTCCTACGAGCAGTACTTC
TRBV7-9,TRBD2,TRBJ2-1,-,CASSLGIAGGNEQFF,TGTGCCAGCAGCTTAGGTATAGCGGGGGGGAATGAGCAGTTCTTC
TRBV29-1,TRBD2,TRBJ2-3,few,CSVEGGRAADTQYF,TGCAGCGTTGAAGGCGGGAGGGCCGCAGATACGCAGTATTTT
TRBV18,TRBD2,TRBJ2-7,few,CASSPEPTSGRVF,TGTGCCAGCTCACCCGAACCAACTAGCGGGAGAGTGTTT
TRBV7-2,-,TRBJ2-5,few,CASSFGASETQYF,TGTGCCAGCAGCTTCGGAGCTTCCGAGACCCAGTACTTC
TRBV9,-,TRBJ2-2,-,CASSRFTAPTGELFF,TGTGCCAGCAGTAGATTTACAGCACCGACCGGGGAGCTGTTTTTT
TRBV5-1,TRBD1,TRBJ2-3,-,CASSLGPGGTDTQYF,TGCGCCAGCAGCTTGGGGCCAGGGGGTACAGATACGCAGTATTTT
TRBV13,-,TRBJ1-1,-,CASSLLHQGAFF,TGTGCCAGCAGCTTATTACATCAGGGAGCTTTCTTT
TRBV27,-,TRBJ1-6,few,CASRTLGSDSPLHF,TGTGCCAGCCGGACGTTGGGGAGCGATTCCCCCCTCCACTTT
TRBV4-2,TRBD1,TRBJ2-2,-,CASSQALRQGKNTGELFF,TGTGCCAGCAGCCAAGCACTGAGACAGGGGAAAAACACCGGGGAGCTGTTTTTT
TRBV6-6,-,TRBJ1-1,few,CASSYSTTGNTEAFF,TGTGCCAGCAGTTACTCAACGACGGGGAACACTGAAGCTTTCTTT
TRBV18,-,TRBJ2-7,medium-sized,CASSPRVSEQYF,TGTGCCAGCTCACCCAGGGTCAGCGAGCAGTACTTC
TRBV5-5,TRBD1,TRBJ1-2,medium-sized,CASSPGTGGFYGYTF,TGTGCCAGCAGCCCCGGGACAGGGGGCTTCTATGGCTACACCTTC
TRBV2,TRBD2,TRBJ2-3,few,CASSGSGGGTDTQYF,TGTGCCAGCAGTGGGTCGGGAGGGGGCACAGATACGCAGTATTTT
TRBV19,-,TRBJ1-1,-,CASSTSGANTEAFF,TGTGCCAGTAGTACAAGCGGGGCAAACACTGAAGCTTTCTTT
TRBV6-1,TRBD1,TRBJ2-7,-,CASSFFRGPYEQYF,TGTGCCAGCAGTTTTTTCAGGGGGCCCTACGAGCAGTACTTC
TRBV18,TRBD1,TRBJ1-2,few,CASSPLQGVWGYTF,TGTGCCAGCTCACCACTACAGGGGGTATGGGGCTACACCTTC
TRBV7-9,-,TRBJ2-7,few,CASSFEGGLYEQYF,TGTGCCAGCAGCTTCGAGGGCGGGTTGTATGAGCAGTACTTC
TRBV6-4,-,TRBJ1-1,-,CASSIRDTLNTEAFF,TGTGCCAGCAGTATCCGGGACACCTTGAACACTGAAGCTTTCTTT
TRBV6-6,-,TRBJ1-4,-,CASSYGRSYEKLFF,TGTGCCAGCAGTTACGGCCGCTCGTATGAAAAACTGTTTTTT
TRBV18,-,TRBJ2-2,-,CASSPPSGAANTGELFF,TGTGCCAGCTCACCACCGTCAGGGGCTGCGAACACCGGGGAGCTGTTTTTT
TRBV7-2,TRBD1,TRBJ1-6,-,CASSLAETGIGNSPLHF,TGTGCCAGCAGCTTAGCGGAGACAGGGATTGGTAATTCACCCCTCCACTTT
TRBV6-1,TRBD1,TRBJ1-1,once,CASSVRGQGTEAFF,TGTGCCAGCAGTGTCAGGGGGCAAGGCACTGAAGCTTTCTTT
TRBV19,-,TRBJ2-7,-,CASSVDREAYEQYF,TGTGCCAGTAGCGTCGACAGGGAGGCCTACGAGCAGTACTTC
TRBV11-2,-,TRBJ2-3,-,CASRELTDTQYF,TGTGCCAGCCGAGAGCTCACAGATACGCAGTATTTT
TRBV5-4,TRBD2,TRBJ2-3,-,CASSYYWVAGGQDTQYF,TGTGCCAGCAGCTATTACTGGGTAGCGGGGGGGCAAGATACGCAGTATTTT
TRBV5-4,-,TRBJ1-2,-,CASSFFQGTGYTF,TGTGCCAGCAGCTTTTTCCAGGGAACCGGCTACACCTTC
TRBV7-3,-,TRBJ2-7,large,CASSFVGGGHYEQYF,TGTGCCAGCAGCTTTGTCGGCGGGGGCCACTACGAGCAGTACTTC
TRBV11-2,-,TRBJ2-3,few,CASSLGLNTDTQYF,TGTGCCAGCAGCCTCGGACTGAACACAGATACGCAGTATTTT
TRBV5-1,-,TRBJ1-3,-,CASSFTGLSGNTIYF,TGCGCCAGCAGCTTCACAGGGCTCTCTGGAAACACCATATATTTT
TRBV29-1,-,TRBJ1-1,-,CSVDPEAEAFF,TGCAGCGTTGACCCTGAGGCTGAAGCTTTCTTT
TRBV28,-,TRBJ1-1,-,CASRSGGTEAFF,TGTGCCAGCAGGTCGGGGGGGACTGAAGCTTTCTTT
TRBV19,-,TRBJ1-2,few,CASSGGIRSYTF,TGTGCCAGTAGTGGGGGGATTAGGAGCTACACCTTC
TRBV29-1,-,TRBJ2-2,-,CSVETGTNTGELFF,TGCAGCGTTGAAACCGGGACAAACACCGGGGAGCTGTTTTTT
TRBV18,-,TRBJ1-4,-,CASSARDEKLFF,TGTGCCAGCTCAGCCCGGGATGAAAAACTGTTTTTT
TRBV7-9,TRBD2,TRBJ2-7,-,CASSPMGLAYYEQYF,TGTGCCAGCAGCCCGATGGGACTAGCGTACTACGAGCAGTACTTC
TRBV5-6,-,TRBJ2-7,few,CASSFGVYEQYF,TGTGCCAGCAGCTTCGGGGTCTACGAGCAGTACTTC
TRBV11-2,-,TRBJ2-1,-,CASSLASRHGEQFF,TGTGCCAGCAGCTTAGCTTCGCGACATGGTGAGCAGTTCTTC
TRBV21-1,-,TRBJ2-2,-,CASSKVRQPAGGSNTGELFF,TGTGCCAGCAGCAAAGTTCGTCAGCCGGCAGGGGGCTCGAACACCGGGGAGCTGTTTTTT